This entry lists 27 T cell receptor beta chains sequenced from one sample in a study of PD-1 blockade in classical Hodgkin lymphoma. Clones were sequenced by immunoSEQ multiplex PCR, and TCRdb holds only the in-frame ones, with some missing. The sample lists tens of thousands of clones; roughly 78% were seen once. Specified time point: cycle 4 day 1 (C4D1), after five to seven weeks of nivolumab. After autologous stem cell transplantation all patients relapsed, and prior brentuximab vedotin exposure differed between cohorts. The sequenced sample was peripheral blood mononuclear cells (PBMCs), obtained before the fourth cycle of nivolumab. These receptor sequences come from a human donor with classical Hodgkin lymphoma.

The rearrangement joins TRBV28 to TRBJ1-2, with D unresolved. Germline values: CDR1 MDHEN, CDR2 SYDVKM. V lost 3 bases and J lost 5, with 7 bases in between. The CDR3 runs 12 residues. CDR3 coding DNA: TGTGCCAGCAGTTTTGGTGGGTATGGCTACACCTTC. Its protein product is CASSFGGYGYTF.

This chain connects TRBV28 to TRBJ1-2; D unresolved. CDR3 length equals 12 residues. V shed 1 base and J shed 4 bases, with 4 bases lying between them. Germline CDR1 is MDHEN and CDR2 is SYDVKM. The CDR3 sequence: CASSLSVYGYTF. The CDR3 coding sequence is TGTGCCAGCAGTTTATCAGTCTATGGCTACACCTTC.

The chain couples TRBV7-2 to TRBJ1-2; D is undetermined. CDR1 SGHTA and CDR2 FQGNSA come from the germline V gene. This CDR3 comprises 13 residues. Trimming removed 6 bases at V and 0 bases at J, with 8 bases between. DNA for the CDR3: TGTGCCAGCAGAATCTCAGCTAACTATGGCTACACCTTC. This translates into CASRISANYGYTF.

The chain is built from TRBV10-3 and TRBJ1-4; D remains ambiguous. CDR3 length equals 15 residues. Trimming left V 3 bases short and J 0 bases short, with 8 bases between. CDR1 and CDR2 (germline): ENHRY, SYGVKD. The CDR3 sequence: CAISENEPTNEKLFF. As DNA, the CDR3 is TGTGCCATCAGTGAAAATGAGCCAACTAATGAAAAACTGTTTTTT.

The chain combines TRBV7-6 with TRBJ1-3; D might be TRBD1 (6 bases). CDR1 and CDR2 (germline): SGHVS, FNYEAQ. The CDR3 runs 16 residues. V was cut by 5 bases and J by 0 bases, with 14 bases left in between. The CDR3 nucleotides are TGTGCCAGCAGCCTCCGAACACAGGGCTCTGGAAACACCATATATTTT. Its translation is CASSLRTQGSGNTIYF.

The J gene is TRBJ2-1, the V gene TRBV29-1; D possibly corresponds to TRBD1 (6 bases). CDR1 and CDR2 from the germline V gene are SQVTM and ANQGSEA. CDR3 length equals 12 residues. V lost 5 bases to trimming and J lost 3 bases, with 8 bases between them. CDR3 protein: CSVTTGYNEQFF. The CDR3 DNA sequence: TGCAGCGTTACGACAGGCTACAATGAGCAGTTCTTC.

J is TRBJ1-1 and V is TRBV5-4; 7 bases line up with TRBD1. The V gene's germline CDR1 is SGHNT and CDR2 YYREEE (reference sequence). This CDR3 has 17 amino acids. V lost 0 bases and J lost 3; bases outside the gene matches: 11. Here the CDR3 reads CASSLGSFGTAYTEAFF. CDR3 in DNA: TGTGCCAGCAGCTTGGGCTCGTTCGGGACAGCTTACACTGAAGCTTTCTTT.

This sequence joins TRBV5-6 and TRBJ2-7; tentatively, D is TRBD1 (6 bases). The CDR3 contains 15 residues. Trimming removed 4 bases at V and 0 bases at J, with 14 bases between. Germline lookup yields CDR1 SGHDT and CDR2 YYEEEE. The DNA for the CDR3 is TGTGCCAGCAGCCCCCTTGCAGGGGCCTCCTACGAGCAGTACTTC. This encodes CASSPLAGASYEQYF.

This chain uses TRBV5-1 with TRBJ2-7, with 13 nucleotides matching TRBD2. The CDR3 loop spans 14 amino acids. The germline CDR1 and CDR2 sequences are SGHRS and YFSETQ. V gave up 3 bases and J gave up 3 bases; unmatched junction bases: 0. The CDR3, as DNA: TGCGCCAGCAGCTGGACTAGCGGGAGCTACGAGCAGTACTTC. Translated, it gives CASSWTSGSYEQYF.

The chain combines TRBV6-1 with TRBJ2-3, with 8 bases matching TRBD1. The CDR3 is 15 residues long. CDR1 and CDR2 (germline): MNHNS, SASEGT. V was clipped by 2 bases and J by 5 bases; unmatched bases: 6. In DNA, the CDR3 is TGTGCCAGCAGTGAATTTGCAGGGGGCATAGATACGCAGTATTTT. Translated: CASSEFAGGIDTQYF.

This chain connects TRBV30 to TRBJ2-5; D remains ambiguous. The CDR3 is 13 amino acids. CDR1 and CDR2 from the germline V gene are GTSNPN and SVGIG (reference sequence). Trimming took 1 base from V and 3 from J, leaving 9 bases between them. CDR3 DNA: TGTGCCTGGAGTGGAGGTCCTGAAGAGACCCAGTACTTC. This codes for CAWSGGPEETQYF.

The DNA for the CDR3 is TGTGCCAGCAGCCGACAGGGTTATGGCTACACCTTC. This translates into CASSRQGYGYTF. The chain is built from TRBV7-9 and TRBJ1-2; 7 bases line up with TRBD1. Trimming at V came to 5 bases and at J to 5 bases, leaving 2 bases not matched to a gene. CDR3 length equals 12 residues. Germline V gives CDR1 SEHNR, CDR2 FQNEAQ (reference sequence).

The chain combines TRBV2 with TRBJ1-4; 10 bases map to TRBD1. V dropped 3 bases and J dropped 11; count of bases not matched to a gene: 3. Germline values: CDR1 SNHLY, CDR2 FYNNEI. There are 13 residues in the CDR3. DNA for the CDR3: TGTGCCAGCAGTGAGACAGGGGGCGAGAAACTGTTTTTT. This encodes CASSETGGEKLFF. Variable domain in full (rest from reference TRBV2 and TRBJ1-4): EPEVTQTPSHQVTQMGQEVILRCVPISNHLYFYWYRQILGQKVEFLVSFYNNEISEKSEIFDDQFSVERPDGSNFTLKIRSTKLEDSAMYFCASSETGGEKLFFGSGTQLSVL.

The chain couples TRBV7-2 to TRBJ2-1; D call uncertain. The ends were cut back, 5 bases at V and 2 bases at J, with 13 bases in the middle. Germline V gene lookup returns CDR1 SGHTA and CDR2 FQGNSA. CDR3 length: 15 amino acids. CDR3 in DNA: TGTGCCAGCAGCGATATCGACCTCACCTACAATGAGCAGTTCTTC. Its protein is CASSDIDLTYNEQFF.

The chain combines TRBV5-1 with TRBJ1-1, with D unresolved. Germline V gene sequence: CDR1 SGHRS, CDR2 YFSETQ. This CDR3 has 14 amino acids. Trimming pared 1 base from V and 6 bases from J, leaving 13 bases between. CDR3 DNA sequence: TGCGCCAGCAGCTTGATTTCGGAAATGGCTGAAGCTTTCTTT. Its protein product is CASSLISEMAEAFF. The variable domain in full, completed from reference TRBV5-1 and TRBJ1-1, reads KAGVTQTPRYLIKTRGQQVTLSCSPISGHRSVSWYQQTPGQGLQFLFEYFSETQRNKGNFPGRFSGRQFSNSRSEMNVSTLELGDSALYLCASSLISEMAEAFFGQGTRLTVV.

V usage is TRBV7-2 and J usage is TRBJ1-5, with D possibly being TRBD1 (6 bases). With 1 base removed from V and 2 bases from J, the gap between germline ends came to 15 bases. Germline loops: CDR1 SGHTA, CDR2 FQGNSA. The CDR3 runs to 17 residues. The CDR3: CASSLGAGALGNQPQHF. Here the CDR3 DNA reads TGTGCCAGCAGCTTAGGGGCAGGGGCCCTTGGCAATCAGCCCCAGCATTTT.

This clone appeared a few times. The V gene is TRBV5-1, the J gene TRBJ1-6; TRBD1 agrees at 9 bases. Looked up from germline, CDR1 is SGHRS and CDR2 is YFSETQ. V dropped 0 bases and J dropped 9; count of bases not matched to a gene: 10. The CDR3 is 17 residues long. CDR3 loop: CASSLGGAGTGTSPLHF. DNA of the CDR3: TGCGCCAGCAGCTTGGGGGGGGCCGGGACAGGGACTTCACCCCTCCACTTT.

The gene calls are TRBV5-8 and TRBJ1-4; tentatively, D is TRBD1 (5 bases). This CDR3 region has 16 residues. CDR1 SGHTS and CDR2 YDEGEE come from the germline V gene. Trimming pared 0 bases from V and 0 bases from J, leaving 9 bases between. The CDR3 DNA follows: TGTGCCAGCAGCTTGGGACAGCAGCCAACTAATGAAAAACTGTTTTTT. Translating it yields CASSLGQQPTNEKLFF.

The chain recombines TRBV7-9 with TRBJ2-7; TRBD1 aligns across 9 bases. The V gene's germline CDR1 is SEHNR and CDR2 FQNEAQ (reference sequence). J gave up 5 bases and V 5 bases, and 16 bases lay outside the gene matches. The CDR3 has 17 residues. The CDR3: CASSPRPTGTGSHEQYF. CDR3 nucleotide sequence: TGTGCCAGCAGCCCCCGCCCTACCGGGACAGGGTCCCACGAGCAGTACTTC.

This clone was counted once. The CDR3 region is CASSKNYGYTF. CDR3 nucleotides: TGTGCCAGTAGTAAAAACTATGGCTACACCTTC. The V gene is TRBV19, the J gene TRBJ1-2, with D hard to call. Trimming pared 4 bases from V and 2 bases from J, leaving 2 bases between. The CDR3 is 11 residues long. Looked up from germline, CDR1 is LNHDA and CDR2 is SQIVND (reference sequence).

The rearrangement uses TRBV13 and TRBJ2-1; tentatively, D is TRBD2 (6 bases). V dropped 5 bases and J dropped 4 bases, with 15 bases sitting between them. Per germline, CDR1 PRHDT and CDR2 FYEKMQ (reference sequence). This CDR3 is 15 amino acids long. The CDR3 DNA reads as TGTGCCAGCAGCCCCGGGGTAGCGGAGTACAATGAGCAGTTCTTC. Translated, it gives CASSPGVAEYNEQFF.

As regards this clone: A much larger clone differs by one base, so this may be a read error. The chain carries TRBV7-2 and TRBJ2-3; TRBD2 aligns across 11 bases. Unmatched junction bases numbered 1, after V lost 3 bases and J lost 2 bases. The CDR3 has 15 residues. In germline, CDR1 is SGHTA, CDR2 FQGNSA. The CDR3 DNA follows: TGTGCCAGCAGCTTGGGACTAGCGGACACAGATACGCAGTATTTT. It specifies CASSLGLADTDTQYF.

This clone came up a few times. This chain links TRBV6-5 with TRBJ2-1, with 7 positions matching TRBD1. The ends lost 5 bases at V and 4 bases at J; junction bases unmatched: 5. This CDR3 is 14 amino acids long. Per germline, CDR1 MNHEY and CDR2 SVGAGI. The CDR3 DNA reads as TGTGCCAGCAGTCGGGGACAGACATACAATGAGCAGTTCTTC. It is translated as CASSRGQTYNEQFF.

The chain links TRBV6-4 to TRBJ1-1, with unresolved D. Looked up from germline, CDR1 is MRHNA and CDR2 is SNTAGT. The CDR3 contains 14 residues. V lost 3 bases and J 4 bases, leaving 12 bases between the germline ends. This CDR3 reads CASSEYLGSTEAFF. The CDR3 nucleotides read TGTGCCAGCAGTGAATATTTAGGGAGCACTGAAGCTTTCTTT.

V is TRBV19 and J is TRBJ2-3, with D uncertain. This CDR3 region has 11 residues. The germline V and J ends were trimmed by 6 bases and 5 bases, with 6 bases remaining between them. In germline, CDR1 is LNHDA, CDR2 SQIVND (reference sequence). CDR3 bases: TGTGCCAGTAGATTGAGAGATACGCAGTATTTT. It translates to CASRLRDTQYF.

The chain is built from TRBV5-5 and TRBJ1-1, with D uncertain. The CDR3 runs 15 residues. V shed 4 bases and J shed 4 bases, with 17 bases lying between them. CDR1 and CDR2 (germline): SGHKS, YYEKEE (reference sequence). The CDR3: CASSPLTGEGTEAFF. The CDR3 coding sequence is TGTGCCAGCAGCCCTCTGACCGGCGAGGGCACTGAAGCTTTCTTT.

The gene calls are TRBV28 and TRBJ2-7; 9 bases match TRBD1. The germline V gene encodes CDR1 MDHEN and CDR2 SYDVKM. The CDR3 is made up of 15 amino acids. The V gene end was trimmed by 2 bases and the J gene end by 3 bases; junction bases not matched to a gene: 5. The CDR3 spells CASSLPTGGDYEQYF. CDR3 sequence (DNA): TGTGCCAGCAGTTTACCGACAGGGGGTGACTACGAGCAGTACTTC.